The 15 T cell receptor beta chains reported below all come from one sample, sequenced in a study of human T cells and chemical hapten exposure. TCRdb ran MiXCR on the RACE reads and lists one entry per CDR3 protein. Here the sample spans tens of thousands of distinct CDR3 sequences, about 10% being singletons. Described time point: patch test 2, 6 weeks after DPC sensitization. Treatment in this sample: therapeutic diphenylcyclopropenone sensitization with weekly scalp DPC. This material consisted of whole blood, taken in connection with sensitization to the hapten diphenylcyclopropenone (DPC). These receptors came from a woman aged 50 to 60 with alopecia areata. Some clones in this sample may be carry-over from other donors' samples.

This clonotype has at least ten counts. The chain combines TRBV4-3 with TRBJ1-4, with unresolved D. V was shortened by 4 bases and J by 0 bases, with 9 bases between the two germline ends. Germline CDR1 LGHNA, CDR2 YSLEER. The CDR3 sequence is 15 residues long. CDR3 loop: CASSLAFPTNEKLFF. In nucleotides, the CDR3 is TGCGCCAGCAGCCTAGCTTTTCCAACTAATGAAAAACTGTTTTTT.

This clonotype was seen a few times. The chain couples TRBV7-2 to TRBJ2-7; D is possibly TRBD2 (6 bases). The V and J ends lost 3 bases and 2 bases respectively, with 20 bases between them. In germline, CDR1 is SGHTA, CDR2 FQGNSA. The length of the CDR3 is 17 residues. Here the CDR3 DNA reads TGTGCCAGCAGCTTTACCGGGACTCCCACCAGGGCCTACGAGCAGTACTTC. Its protein is CASSFTGTPTRAYEQYF.

This clonotype has ten or more counts. This chain uses TRBV7-9 with TRBJ2-2; D ambiguous. Germline CDR1 and CDR2: SEHNR and FQNEAQ (reference sequence). Deletions cut 1 base from V and 5 bases from J, with 14 bases between. The CDR3 runs 16 residues. DNA of the CDR3: TGTGCCAGCAGCTTAGTATTCGGAACCGAAACCGGGGAGCTGTTTTTT. This gives the protein CASSLVFGTETGELFF.

V and J are TRBV12-2 and TRBJ1-6; the table's D call, TRBD1, was not checked against the DNA. TRBV12-2 is flagged as a pseudogene. This CDR3 is 19 amino acids long. The CDR3 sequence is CASRLAHRNRGQDNSPLHF. The CDR3 coding sequence is TGTGCAAGTCGCTTAGCGCATAGGAACAGGGGGCAAGATAATTCACCCCTCCACTTT.

This clonotype was seen more than once but under ten times. The chain links TRBV11-2 to TRBJ2-3, with D possibly TRBD2 on 6 matching bases. V was cut by 1 base and J by 7 bases, with 12 bases left in between. CDR1 is SGHAT, CDR2 FQNNGV, per germline. This CDR3 spans 14 amino acids. The CDR3 protein is CASSLAGVTNTQYF. For the CDR3, the DNA is TGTGCCAGCAGCTTAGCGGGAGTGACGAATACGCAGTATTTT. The whole variable domain, filled in from reference TRBV11-2 and TRBJ2-3, reads EAGVAQSPRYKIIEKRQSVAFWCNPISGHATLYWYQQILGQGPKLLIQFQNNGVVDDSQLPKDRFSAERLKGVDSTLKIQPAKLEDSAVYLCASSLAGVTNTQYFGPGTRLTVL.

The table lists this clonotype with many counts. In DNA, the CDR3 is TGTGCCAGCAGCTTAAGGGGAAATGAAAAACTGTTTTTT. Translated: CASSLRGNEKLFF. This chain joins TRBV7-2 and TRBJ1-4, with D possibly matching TRBD1 (5 bases). The germline CDR1 and CDR2 sequences are SGHTA and FQGNSA. This CDR3 region has 13 residues. V lost 2 bases and J lost 5, with 6 bases in between.

Remarks on this clonotype: A much bigger clone sits one base away, suggesting this may be a read error. V usage is TRBV27 and J usage is TRBJ2-6; 8 nucleotides match TRBD1. V was pared by 6 bases and J by 6 bases, with 10 bases of the junction left unmatched. Germline V gene data show CDR1 as MNHEY and CDR2 as SMNVEV (reference sequence). The CDR3 is 16 amino acids. DNA for the CDR3: TGTGCCAGCAGCGGTAGACAGGGGCTTGAGGCCAACGTCCTGACTTTC. It codes for CASSGRQGLEANVLTF.

The sample holds many counts of this clonotype. The V gene is TRBV7-8, the J gene TRBJ2-7, with D unresolved. The CDR3 has 12 residues. Germline V lookup: CDR1 SGHVS, CDR2 FQNEAQ. V was cut by 0 bases and J by 3 bases, with 3 bases left in between. This CDR3 is CASSLAVYEQYF. CDR3 DNA sequence: TGTGCCAGCAGCTTAGCTGTCTACGAGCAGTACTTC. Drawing the rest from reference TRBV7-8 and TRBJ2-7, the complete variable domain is GAGVSQSPRYKVAKRGQDVALRCDPISGHVSLFWYQQALGQGPEFLTYFQNEAQLDKSGLPSDRFFAERPEGSVSTLKIQRTQQEDSAVYLCASSLAVYEQYFGPGTRLTVT.

CDR3 nucleotides: TGTGCCAGCAGCGGCAGACTAGGCCAAGAGACCCAGTACTTC. Its protein is CASSGRLGQETQYF. The chain carries TRBV7-2 and TRBJ2-5; possibly TRBD2 for D (6 bases). CDR1 is SGHTA, CDR2 FQGNSA, per germline. The ends were cut back, 5 bases at V and 1 base at J, with 11 bases in the middle. There are 14 residues in the CDR3.

A few counts support this clonotype. The J gene is TRBJ1-5, the V gene TRBV7-9, with 8 bases that match TRBD1. The CDR3 covers 17 residues. Unmatched junction bases numbered 11, after V lost 5 bases and J lost 2 bases. In germline, CDR1 is SEHNR, CDR2 FQNEAQ (reference sequence). In DNA, the CDR3 is TGTGCCAGCAGCATAGGCGGGACAGGTCTCGGCAATCAGCCCCAGCATTTT. Its protein product is CASSIGGTGLGNQPQHF.

This clonotype was picked up a small number of times. The chain carries TRBV7-6 and TRBJ2-3; no firm D call. The CDR3 length is 15 residues. Germline V lookup: CDR1 SGHVS, CDR2 FNYEAQ. Trimming removed 1 base from V and 0 bases from J, with 8 bases in between. CDR3 in DNA: TGTGCCAGCAGCTTAGGAGATGCTAGCACAGATACGCAGTATTTT. This codes for CASSLGDASTDTQYF.

A note on this clonotype: Its ends do not fully match the called genes, so a read error is possible. The J gene is TRBJ2-3, the V gene TRBV7-9; 8 positions match TRBD1. CDR1 is SEHNR and CDR2 is FQNEAQ in the germline V gene (reference sequence). The CDR3 sequence is 12 residues long. The CDR3 nucleotides read TGTGCCAGCAGCCAGAAAACAGGGGGACTTACTTTT. As protein: CASSQKTGGLTF. The full variable domain, with the rest looked up from reference TRBV7-9 and TRBJ2-3, is DTGVSQNPRHKITKRGQNVTFRCDPISEHNRLYWYRQTLGQGPEFLTYFQNEAQLEKSRLLSDRFSAERPKGSFSTLEIQRTEQGDSAMYLCASSQKTGGLTFGPGTRLTVL.

This clonotype has ten or more counts. The chain joins TRBV3-1 to TRBJ1-2; D is unresolved. CDR3 size: 11 residues. Trimming left V 4 bases short and J 4 bases short, with 4 bases between. Looked up from germline, CDR1 is LGHDT and CDR2 is YNNKEL (reference sequence). This CDR3 is CASSLLYGYTF. CDR3 sequence (DNA): TGTGCCAGCAGCCTGCTCTATGGCTACACCTTC. The full variable domain, its missing parts supplied by reference TRBV3-1 and TRBJ1-2, is DTAVSQTPKYLVTQMGNDKSIKCEQNLGHDTMYWYKQDSKKFLKIMFSYNNKELIINETVPNRFSPKSPDKAHLNLHINSLELGDSAVYFCASSLLYGYTFGSGTRLTVV.

CDR3 DNA: TGTGCCAGCAGCAATACCGGGACAGGGGCAGATACGCAGTATTTT. Translating it yields CASSNTGTGADTQYF. The chain carries TRBV13 and TRBJ2-3; 10 nucleotides align to TRBD1. Germline values: CDR1 PRHDT, CDR2 FYEKMQ (reference sequence). The V segment lost 5 bases and the J segment 4 bases; nucleotides outside the gene matches: 6. The CDR3 length is 15 residues.

In its sample, this clonotype was seen a few times. This chain uses TRBV29-1 with TRBJ2-1; D perhaps matches TRBD2 (6 bases). The CDR3 spans 13 residues. V was pared by 4 bases and J by 2 bases, with 9 bases between. Germline V CDR1 and CDR2: SQVTM, ANQGSEA. The CDR3 nucleotides read TGCAGCGTTGCGCGGGGACCCTACAATGAGCAGTTCTTC. It specifies CSVARGPYNEQFF.